This record concerns one T cell receptor (beta chain) sequence. Antigen specificity is unknown. Measured with immunoSEQ multiplex PCR; TCRdb has only the in-frame clones, and not every one. The table shows about 22,000 clones, with 92% occurring only once. The data were taken from a study of lymphopenia after photon versus proton radiotherapy. Study observations and caveats: Post-nadir diversity loss with photons came from oligoclonal expansion, particularly CD8+ Temra cells. A bigger post-nadir fall in TCR diversity correlated inversely with survival time in deceased patients. Survival link was tested only in deceased patients; proton benefit remains a possibility. Under photons, naive T cells and diversity fell while effector/memory populations rose.

The V gene's germline CDR1 is LNHDA and CDR2 SQIVND (reference sequence). CDR3 length equals 18 residues. The trim removed 5 bases at V and 0 bases at J, leaving 7 bases unmatched. The chain joins TRBV19 to TRBJ2-5; 15 bases line up with TRBD2. This clonotype was obtained from a woman between 65 and 79 years old with pancreatic cancer. Some clones in this sample may be carry-over from other donors' samples. The source was peripheral blood, collected from a patient treated with proton-based radiotherapy. The CDR3 DNA reads TGTGCCAGTAGTCGGGGACTAGCGGGAGGAGGGGACCAAGAGACCCAGTACTTC. As protein: CASSRGLAGGGDQETQYF.